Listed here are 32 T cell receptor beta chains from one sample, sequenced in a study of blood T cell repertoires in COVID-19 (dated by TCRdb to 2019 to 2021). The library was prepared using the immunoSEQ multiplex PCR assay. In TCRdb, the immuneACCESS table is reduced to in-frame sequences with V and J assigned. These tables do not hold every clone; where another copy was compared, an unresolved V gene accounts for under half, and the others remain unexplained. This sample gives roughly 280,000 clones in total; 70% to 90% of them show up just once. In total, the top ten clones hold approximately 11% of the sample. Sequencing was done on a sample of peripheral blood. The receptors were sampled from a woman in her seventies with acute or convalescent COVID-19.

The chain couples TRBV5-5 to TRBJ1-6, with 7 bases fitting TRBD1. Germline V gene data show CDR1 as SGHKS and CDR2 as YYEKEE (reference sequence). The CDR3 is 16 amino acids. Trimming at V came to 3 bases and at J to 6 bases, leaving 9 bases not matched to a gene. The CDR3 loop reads CASSSLEGTVNSPLHF. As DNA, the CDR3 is TGTGCCAGCAGCTCATTGGAAGGGACAGTTAATTCACCCCTCCACTTT.

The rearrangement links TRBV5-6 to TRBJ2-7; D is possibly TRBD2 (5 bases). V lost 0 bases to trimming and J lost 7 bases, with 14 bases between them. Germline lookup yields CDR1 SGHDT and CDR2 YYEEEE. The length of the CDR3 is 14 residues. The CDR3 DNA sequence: TGTGCCAGCAGCTTGGCGAGGAGGTCGTCGGAGCAGTACTTC. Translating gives CASSLARRSSEQYF.

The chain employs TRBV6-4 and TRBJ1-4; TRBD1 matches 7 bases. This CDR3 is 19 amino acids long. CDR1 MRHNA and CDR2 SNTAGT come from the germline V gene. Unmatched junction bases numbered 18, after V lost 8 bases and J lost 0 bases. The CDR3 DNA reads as TGTGCCAGCGGACAAAAACGAAGGGGGCTCCCGGCAACTAATGAAAAACTGTTTTTT. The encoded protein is CASGQKRRGLPATNEKLFF.

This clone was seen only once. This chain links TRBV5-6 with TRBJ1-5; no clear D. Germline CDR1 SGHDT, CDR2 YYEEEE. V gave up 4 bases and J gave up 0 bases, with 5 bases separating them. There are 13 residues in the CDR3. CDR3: CASSKHSNQPQHF. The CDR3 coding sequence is TGTGCCAGCAGCAAACATAGCAATCAGCCCCAGCATTTT.

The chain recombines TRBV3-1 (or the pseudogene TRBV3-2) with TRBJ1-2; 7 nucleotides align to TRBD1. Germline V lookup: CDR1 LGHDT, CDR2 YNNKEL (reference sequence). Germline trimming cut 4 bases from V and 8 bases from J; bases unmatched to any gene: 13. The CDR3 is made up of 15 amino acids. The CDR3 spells CASSRPERGPGGYTF. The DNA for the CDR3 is TGTGCCAGCAGCCGACCGGAGAGGGGGCCCGGCGGCTACACCTTC.

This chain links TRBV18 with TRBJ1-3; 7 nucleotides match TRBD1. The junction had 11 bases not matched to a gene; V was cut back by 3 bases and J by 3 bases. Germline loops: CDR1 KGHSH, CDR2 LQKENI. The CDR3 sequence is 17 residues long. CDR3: CASSPNPGGQYGNTIYF. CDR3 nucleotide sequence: TGTGCCAGCTCACCTAACCCAGGGGGGCAGTATGGAAACACCATATATTTT.

CDR3 protein: CASSFRDSGGWELFF. The CDR3 coding sequence is TGTGCCAGCAGCTTCCGGGACAGTGGGGGCTGGGAACTGTTTTTT. The V call is TRBV5-6, the J call TRBJ1-4; 7 nucleotides line up with TRBD1. Germline assignment: CDR1 SGHDT and CDR2 YYEEEE. Unmatched junction bases numbered 13, after V lost 2 bases and J lost 12 bases. This CDR3 has 15 amino acids.

The CDR3 DNA sequence: TGTGCCAGCAGCCAAGGGTATAGACAGGGAGGATCCTACGAGCAGTACTTC. This translates into CASSQGYRQGGSYEQYF. This chain joins TRBV3-1 (or the pseudogene TRBV3-2) and TRBJ2-7; a possible D gene is TRBD1 (7 bases). The CDR3 totals 17 residues. The V end was cut by 1 base, the J end by 1 base, with 17 bases between. Looked up from germline, CDR1 is LGHDT and CDR2 is YNNKEL (reference sequence).

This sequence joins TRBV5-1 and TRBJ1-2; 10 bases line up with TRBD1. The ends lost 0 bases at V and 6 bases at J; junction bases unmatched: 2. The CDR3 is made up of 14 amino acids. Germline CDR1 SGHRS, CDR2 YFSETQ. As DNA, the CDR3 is TGCGCCAGCAGCTTGGAGGGACAGGGGAATGGCTACACCTTC. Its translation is CASSLEGQGNGYTF.

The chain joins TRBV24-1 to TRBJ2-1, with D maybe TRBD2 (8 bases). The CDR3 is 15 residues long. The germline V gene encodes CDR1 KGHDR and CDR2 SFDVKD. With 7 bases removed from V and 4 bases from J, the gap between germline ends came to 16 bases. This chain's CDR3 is CATSRTGGGYNEQFF. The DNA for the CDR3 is TGTGCCACCAGCCGGACAGGCGGGGGGTACAATGAGCAGTTCTTC.

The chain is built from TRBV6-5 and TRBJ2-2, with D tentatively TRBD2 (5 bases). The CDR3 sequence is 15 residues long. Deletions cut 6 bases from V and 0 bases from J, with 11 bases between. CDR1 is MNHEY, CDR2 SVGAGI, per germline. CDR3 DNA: TGTGCCAGCAGCGGACTGGGATCGAACACCGGGGAGCTGTTTTTT. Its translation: CASSGLGSNTGELFF.

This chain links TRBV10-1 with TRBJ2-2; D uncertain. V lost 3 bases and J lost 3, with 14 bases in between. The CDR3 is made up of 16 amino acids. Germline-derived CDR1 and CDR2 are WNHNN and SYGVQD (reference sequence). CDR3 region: CASSDLGRTDTGELFF. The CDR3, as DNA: TGCGCCAGCAGTGATTTGGGCCGCACTGACACCGGGGAGCTGTTTTTT.

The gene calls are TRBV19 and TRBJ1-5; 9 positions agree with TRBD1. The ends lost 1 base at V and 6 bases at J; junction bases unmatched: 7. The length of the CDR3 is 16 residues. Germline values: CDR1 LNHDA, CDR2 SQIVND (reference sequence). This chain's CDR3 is CASSIVLTGGSQPQHF. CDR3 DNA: TGTGCCAGTAGTATAGTTTTGACAGGGGGAAGTCAGCCCCAGCATTTT.

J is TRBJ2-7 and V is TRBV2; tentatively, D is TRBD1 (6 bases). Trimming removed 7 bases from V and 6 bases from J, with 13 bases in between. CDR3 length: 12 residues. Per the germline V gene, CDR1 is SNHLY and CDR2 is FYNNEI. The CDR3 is CASNTGIGEQYF. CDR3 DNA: TGTGCCAGCAACACAGGGATAGGCGAGCAGTACTTC.

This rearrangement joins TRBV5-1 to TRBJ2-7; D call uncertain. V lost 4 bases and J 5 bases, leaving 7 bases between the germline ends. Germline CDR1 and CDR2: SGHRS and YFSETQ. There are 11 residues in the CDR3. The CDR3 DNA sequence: TGCGCCAGCAGCGTCGAGGACGAGCAGTACTTC. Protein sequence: CASSVEDEQYF. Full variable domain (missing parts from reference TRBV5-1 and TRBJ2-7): KAGVTQTPRYLIKTRGQQVTLSCSPISGHRSVSWYQQTPGQGLQFLFEYFSETQRNKGNFPGRFSGRQFSNSRSEMNVSTLELGDSALYLCASSVEDEQYFGPGTRLTVT.

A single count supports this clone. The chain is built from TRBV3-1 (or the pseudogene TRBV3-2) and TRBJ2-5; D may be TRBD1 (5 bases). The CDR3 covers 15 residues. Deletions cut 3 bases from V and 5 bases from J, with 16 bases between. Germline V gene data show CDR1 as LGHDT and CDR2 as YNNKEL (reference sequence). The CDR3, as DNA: TGTGCCAGCAGCCAGGTACAGGCCTCGGGCGAGACCCAGTACTTC. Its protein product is CASSQVQASGETQYF.

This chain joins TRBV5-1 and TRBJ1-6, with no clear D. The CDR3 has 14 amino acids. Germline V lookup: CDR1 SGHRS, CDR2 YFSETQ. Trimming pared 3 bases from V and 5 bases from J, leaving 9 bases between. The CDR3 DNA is TGCGCCAGCAGCTCGGCGGGTGATAATTCACCCCTCCACTTT. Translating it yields CASSSAGDNSPLHF.

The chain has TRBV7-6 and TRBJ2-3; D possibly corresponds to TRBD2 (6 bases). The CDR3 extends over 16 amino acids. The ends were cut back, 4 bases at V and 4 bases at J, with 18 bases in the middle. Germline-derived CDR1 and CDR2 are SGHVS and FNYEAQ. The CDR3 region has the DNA TGTGCCAGCAGCTCCCCTAGCGTGGGGGTCGCAGATACGCAGTATTTT. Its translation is CASSSPSVGVADTQYF.

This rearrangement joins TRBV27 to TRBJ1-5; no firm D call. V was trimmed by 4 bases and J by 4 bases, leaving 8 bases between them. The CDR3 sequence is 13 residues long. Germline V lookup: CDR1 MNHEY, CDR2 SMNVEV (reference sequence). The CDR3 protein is CASSSYENQPQHF. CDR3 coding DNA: TGTGCCAGCAGTTCCTACGAGAATCAGCCCCAGCATTTT.

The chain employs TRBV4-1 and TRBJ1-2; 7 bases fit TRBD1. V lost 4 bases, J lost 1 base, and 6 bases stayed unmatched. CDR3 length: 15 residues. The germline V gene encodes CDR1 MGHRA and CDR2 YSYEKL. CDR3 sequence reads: CASSPGQLINYGYTF. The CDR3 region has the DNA TGCGCCAGCAGCCCGGGACAGCTGATTAACTATGGCTACACCTTC.

The CDR3 loop is CASSLPGQGIGYTF. CDR3 coding DNA: TGTGCCAGCAGTCTACCGGGACAGGGAATTGGCTACACCTTC. The chain employs TRBV3-1 (or the pseudogene TRBV3-2) and TRBJ1-2, with 9 bases identical to TRBD1. CDR1 LGHDT and CDR2 YNNKEL come from the germline V gene (reference sequence). V lost 6 bases to trimming and J lost 7 bases; unmatched junction nucleotides: 9. The CDR3 has 14 residues.

In DNA, the CDR3 is TGTGCCAGCAGCCTTCAGACAGCAGGCTCCTACGAGCAGTACTTC. Protein sequence: CASSLQTAGSYEQYF. The chain couples TRBV3-1 (or the pseudogene TRBV3-2) to TRBJ2-7; maybe TRBD1 (5 bases). V was trimmed by 4 bases and J by 0 bases, leaving 13 bases between them. The CDR3 covers 15 residues. Germline-derived CDR1 and CDR2 are LGHDT and YNNKEL (reference sequence).

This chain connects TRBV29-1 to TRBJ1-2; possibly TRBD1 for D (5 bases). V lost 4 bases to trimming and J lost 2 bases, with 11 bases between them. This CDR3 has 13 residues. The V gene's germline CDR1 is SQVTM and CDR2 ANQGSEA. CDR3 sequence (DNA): TGCAGCGTTGGTCATCAGGGAAACTATGGCTACACCTTC. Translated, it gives CSVGHQGNYGYTF. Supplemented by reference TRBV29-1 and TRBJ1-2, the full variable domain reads SAVISQKPSRDICQRGTSLTIQCQVDSQVTMMFWYRQQPGQSLTLIATANQGSEATYESGFVIDKFPISRPNLTFSTLTVSNMSPEDSSIYLCSVGHQGNYGYTFGSGTRLTVV.

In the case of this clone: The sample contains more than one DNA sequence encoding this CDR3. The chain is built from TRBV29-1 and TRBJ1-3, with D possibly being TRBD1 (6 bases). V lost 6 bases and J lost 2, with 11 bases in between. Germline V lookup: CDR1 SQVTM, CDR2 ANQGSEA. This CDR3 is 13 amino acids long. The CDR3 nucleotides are TGCAGCGTCGGGGCAGGGGCTGGAAACACCATATATTTT. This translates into CSVGAGAGNTIYF. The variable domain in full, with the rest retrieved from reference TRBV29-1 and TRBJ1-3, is SAVISQKPSRDICQRGTSLTIQCQVDSQVTMMFWYRQQPGQSLTLIATANQGSEATYESGFVIDKFPISRPNLTFSTLTVSNMSPEDSSIYLCSVGAGAGNTIYFGEGSWLTVV.

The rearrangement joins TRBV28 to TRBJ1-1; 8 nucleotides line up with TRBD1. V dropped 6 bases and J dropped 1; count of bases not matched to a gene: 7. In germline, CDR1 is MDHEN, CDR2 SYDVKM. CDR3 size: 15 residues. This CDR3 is CASRIFRGPNTEAFF. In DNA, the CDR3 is TGTGCCAGCAGGATTTTCAGGGGGCCGAACACTGAAGCTTTCTTT.

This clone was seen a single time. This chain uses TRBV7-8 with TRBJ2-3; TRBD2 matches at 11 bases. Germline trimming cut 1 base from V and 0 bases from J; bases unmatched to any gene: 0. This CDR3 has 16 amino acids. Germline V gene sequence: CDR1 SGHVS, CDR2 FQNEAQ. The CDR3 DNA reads TGTGCCAGCAGCTTAGGACTAGCGGGAAGCACAGATACGCAGTATTTT. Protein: CASSLGLAGSTDTQYF.

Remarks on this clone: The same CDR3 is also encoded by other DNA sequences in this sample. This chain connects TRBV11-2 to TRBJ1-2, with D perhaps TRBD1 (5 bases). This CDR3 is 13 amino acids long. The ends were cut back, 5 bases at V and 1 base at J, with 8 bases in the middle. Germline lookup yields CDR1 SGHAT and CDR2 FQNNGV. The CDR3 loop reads CASSPDSNYGYTF. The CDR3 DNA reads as TGTGCCAGCAGCCCCGACAGTAACTATGGCTACACCTTC.

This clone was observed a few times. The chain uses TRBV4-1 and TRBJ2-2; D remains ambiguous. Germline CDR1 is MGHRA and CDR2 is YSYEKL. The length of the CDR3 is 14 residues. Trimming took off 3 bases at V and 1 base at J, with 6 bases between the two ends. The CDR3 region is CASSQQENTGELFF. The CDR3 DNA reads TGCGCCAGCAGCCAGCAGGAGAACACCGGGGAGCTGTTTTTT.

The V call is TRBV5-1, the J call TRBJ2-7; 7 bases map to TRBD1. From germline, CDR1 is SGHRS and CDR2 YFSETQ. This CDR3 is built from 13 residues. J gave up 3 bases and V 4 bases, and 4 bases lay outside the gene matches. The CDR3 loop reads CASSVQGYYEQYF. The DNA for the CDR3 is TGCGCCAGCAGCGTACAGGGGTACTACGAGCAGTACTTC.

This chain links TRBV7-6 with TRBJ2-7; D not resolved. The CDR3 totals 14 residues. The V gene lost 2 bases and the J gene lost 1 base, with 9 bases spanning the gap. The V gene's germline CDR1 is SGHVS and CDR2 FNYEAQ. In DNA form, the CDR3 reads TGTGCCAGCAGCTTAACTGTTCGATCCTACGAGCAGTACTTC. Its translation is CASSLTVRSYEQYF.

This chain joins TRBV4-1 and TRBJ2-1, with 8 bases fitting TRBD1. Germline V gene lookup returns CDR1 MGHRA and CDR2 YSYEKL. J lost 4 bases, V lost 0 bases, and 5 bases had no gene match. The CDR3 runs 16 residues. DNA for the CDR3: TGCGCCAGCAGCCAAGATGAGACAGGGGCTTACAATGAGCAGTTCTTC. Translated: CASSQDETGAYNEQFF.

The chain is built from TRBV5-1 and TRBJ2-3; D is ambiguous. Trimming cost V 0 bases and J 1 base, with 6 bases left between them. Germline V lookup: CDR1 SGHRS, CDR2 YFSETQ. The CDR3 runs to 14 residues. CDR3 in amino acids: CASSLGARTDTQYF. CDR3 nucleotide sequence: TGCGCCAGCAGCTTGGGGGCCCGCACAGATACGCAGTATTTT.